Listed below are T cell receptor beta chains from one sample, sequenced in a study of blood T cell repertoires in COVID-19. The data were produced by immunoSEQ multiplex PCR, yet TCRdb's version contains in-frame clones alone and is incomplete. The sample consists of 180,000 or so clones, roughly three quarters of them appearing once. The specimen sequenced was peripheral blood. The receptor set was obtained from a woman between 45 and 65 years old with active or convalescent COVID-19. The CDR3 runs from the conserved cysteine through the conserved F or W. D genes are given only for firm matches. The size field is filled for only some rows; it gives once, few, many or a size class.

J,size,V,D,CDR3,DNA
TRBJ2-7,.,TRBV4-2,.,CASSPLVSSSYEQYF,TGTGCCAGCAGCCCACTAGTAAGTAGCTCCTACGAGCAGTACTTC
TRBJ2-1,.,TRBV3-1/TRBV3-2,TRBD2,CASSQPQLAGARNEQFF,TGTGCCAGCAGCCAACCCCAACTAGCGGGAGCGAGGAATGAGCAGTTCTTC
TRBJ1-4,few,TRBV7-9,TRBD1,CASSWGQGREKLFF,TGTGCCAGCAGCTGGGGACAGGGGAGAGAAAAACTGTTTTTT
TRBJ2-1,many,TRBV30,.,CAWAGLGNEQFF,TGTGCCTGGGCCGGACTTGGCAATGAGCAGTTCTTC
TRBJ1-1,once,TRBV29-1,.,CSAHMNTEAFF,TGCAGCGCCCACATGAACACTGAAGCTTTCTTT
TRBJ2-1,.,TRBV7-3,.,CASSLNPQGSSYNEQFF,TGTGCCAGCAGCTTAAACCCTCAGGGCAGCTCCTACAATGAGCAGTTCTTC
TRBJ2-7,once,TRBV30,.,CAWSRQGPYEQYF,TGTGCCTGGAGTCGGCAGGGGCCCTACGAGCAGTACTTC
TRBJ1-1,.,TRBV24-1,.,CATRGGGTEAFF,TGTGCCACCAGGGGGGGAGGCACTGAAGCTTTCTTT
TRBJ2-7,.,TRBV4-3,TRBD2,CASSQDRLAGAYEQYF,TGCGCCAGCAGCCAAGATCGACTAGCGGGGGCGTACGAGCAGTACTTC
TRBJ1-2,.,TRBV6-5,TRBD1,CASTYGTGGGYGYTF,TGTGCCAGCACCTACGGGACAGGAGGGGGCTATGGCTACACCTTC
TRBJ1-2,.,TRBV7-9,.,CASSFGQGYGYTF,TGTGCCAGCAGCTTTGGGCAGGGGTATGGCTACACCTTC
TRBJ2-2,.,TRBV10-3,TRBD1,CAISERGPPTGELFF,TGTGCCATCAGTGAAAGGGGGCCACCAACCGGGGAGCTGTTTTTT
TRBJ2-1,.,TRBV29-1,.,CSVDTQNNEQFF,TGCAGCGTTGACACGCAGAACAATGAGCAGTTCTTC
TRBJ1-4,.,TRBV9,TRBD1,CASSFTGGATNEKLFF,TGTGCCAGCAGCTTTACAGGGGGAGCAACTAATGAAAAACTGTTTTTT
TRBJ1-5,.,TRBV2,.,CASSYSGPINQPQHF,TGTGCCAGCAGTTATTCAGGGCCGATAAATCAGCCCCAGCATTTT
TRBJ2-3,.,TRBV11-3,.,CATNRDTQYF,TGTGCCACCAACAGAGATACGCAGTATTTT
TRBJ1-1,.,TRBV5-8,.,CASTLMRHTEAFF,TGTGCCAGCACCCTTATGAGGCACACTGAAGCTTTCTTT
TRBJ2-3,.,TRBV7-3,.,CASSLTTSTDTQYF,TGTGCCAGCAGCCTAACGACTAGCACAGATACGCAGTATTTT
TRBJ2-1,few,TRBV28,.,CASSLSDLTRQFF,TGTGCCAGCAGTTTGTCCGATCTAACTAGGCAGTTCTTC
TRBJ1-4,.,TRBV3-1/TRBV3-2,TRBD1,CASSQDQTGLREKLFF,TGTGCCAGCAGCCAAGATCAGACAGGGTTACGTGAAAAACTGTTTTTT
TRBJ1-2,.,TRBV11-2,TRBD1,CASSFSGGGDGYTF,TGTGCCAGCAGCTTTTCTGGAGGGGGCGATGGCTACACCTTC
TRBJ1-3,.,TRBV7-9,TRBD1,CASSPPGGAGNTIYF,TGTGCCAGCAGCCCCCCAGGGGGAGCTGGAAACACCATATATTTT
TRBJ1-1,.,TRBV12-3/TRBV12-4,.,CASSLERTEAFF,TGTGCCAGCAGCCTAGAAAGGACTGAAGCTTTCTTT
TRBJ2-3,.,TRBV6-5,.,CASRDSIGADTQYF,TGTGCCAGCCGGGACTCCATTGGCGCAGATACGCAGTATTTT
TRBJ2-3,.,TRBV5-1,TRBD2,CASSLVSGSTDTQYF,TGCGCCAGCAGCTTGGTTAGCGGGAGCACAGATACGCAGTATTTT
TRBJ2-1,many,TRBV27,TRBD1,CASAPGQGLYEQFF,TGTGCCAGCGCTCCGGGACAGGGGCTATATGAGCAGTTCTTC
TRBJ2-7,.,TRBV29-1,TRBD1,CSVESGTGGDEQYF,TGCAGCGTTGAATCCGGGACAGGAGGAGACGAGCAGTACTTC
TRBJ1-4,.,TRBV30,TRBD1,CAWSLRYRGPGEKLFF,TGTGCCTGGAGTCTCCGGTACAGGGGGCCGGGGGAAAAACTGTTTTTT
TRBJ1-1,few,TRBV7-8,.,CASSLVQGSNTEAFF,TGTGCCAGCAGCTTAGTTCAGGGGTCGAACACTGAAGCTTTCTTT
TRBJ1-4,.,TRBV7-8,.,CASSLGLGGRTATNEKLFF,TGTGCCAGCAGCTTAGGGCTGGGAGGCCGAACTGCAACTAATGAAAAACTGTTTTTT
TRBJ2-1,.,TRBV6-2/TRBV6-3,TRBD2,CASSYVSGGARNEQFF,TGTGCCAGCAGTTACGTTAGCGGGGGGGCACGTAATGAGCAGTTCTTC
TRBJ2-1,.,TRBV28,TRBD1,CASSLTGAPYNEQFF,TGTGCCAGCAGTTTGACAGGGGCCCCCTACAATGAGCAGTTCTTC
TRBJ2-7,.,TRBV7-2,TRBD1,CASSSGTGVHEQYF,TGTGCCAGCAGCTCCGGGACAGGGGTCCACGAGCAGTACTTC
TRBJ1-1,.,TRBV7-6,TRBD1,CASSLGRGDQAFF,TGTGCCAGCAGCTTAGGCAGGGGGGATCAAGCTTTCTTT